The clone carrying this T cell receptor beta chain came up a few times. Its antigen is undetermined. This sample stems from a study of T-cell reconstitution after alpha-beta-depleted transplantation in children. Unique molecular identifiers were used to barcode this TCRbeta library. One entry per CDR3 protein results from TCRdb running MiXCR on the PCR reads. Altogether about 980,000 distinct CDR3 sequences are present, under 30% being singletons, with the ten largest covering roughly 30%. Per the germline V gene, CDR1 is KGHDR and CDR2 is SFDVKD. The CDR3 has 16 residues. Losses at the gene ends were 0 bases for V and 3 bases for J; bases not matched to a gene: 5. Notes on the study in general: Expanded graft clones numbering several hundred reportedly gave rise to alpha-beta T cells about two months after transplant. When one year had passed after transplant, most T-cell counts and diversity came from newly produced T cells.

The chain joins TRBV24-1 to TRBJ2-3, with 7 bases aligning to TRBD1. This TCR derives from a boy in the first two years of life who had a stem cell transplant for SCID, so the T cells may come from the graft donor. The sequencing used PBMCs, mostly from graft donor cells, collected 360 days after TCRalphabeta/CD19-depleted stem cell transplant. The CDR3 here is CATSDLVTGPTDTQYF. In nucleotides, the CDR3 is TGTGCCACCAGTGATTTGGTGACAGGGCCGACAGATACGCAGTATTTT.